A selection of T cell receptor beta chains follows, all from one sample in a study of human T cells and chemical hapten exposure. MiXCR, run by TCRdb on the RACE reads, gives a single entry per CDR3 protein. The table shows tens of thousands of distinct CDR3 sequences, with roughly 8.8% occurring only once. The source was whole blood, collected in connection with sensitization to the hapten diphenylcyclopropenone (DPC). The receptor source for this set is a woman aged 40 to 50 with alopecia areata. Some clones in this sample may be carry-over from other donors' samples. CDR3s include the opening cysteine and the closing phenylalanine or tryptophan. Each record gives: D gene, J gene, CDR3 length, clone size, V gene, CDR3 protein, CDR3 DNA. A D gene is named only where the DNA matches it firmly. The size entry is marked missing in some rows and otherwise reads once, few, many or a size class.

d_gene: TRBD2; j_gene: TRBJ2-5; len: 17; abundance: many; v_gene: TRBV28; CDR3aa: CASSFPTLAGGIETQYF; CDR3nt: TGTGCCAGCAGTTTTCCTACCTTAGCGGGGGGGATTGAGACCCAGTACTTC
d_gene: -; j_gene: TRBJ1-1; len: 14; abundance: many; v_gene: TRBV18; CDR3aa: CASSMKGSDTEAFF; CDR3nt: TGTGCCAGCTCAATGAAGGGGTCGGACACTGAAGCTTTCTTT
d_gene: -; j_gene: TRBJ2-5; len: 12; abundance: many; v_gene: TRBV20-1; CDR3aa: CSAFGFGETQYF; CDR3nt: TGCAGTGCCTTTGGATTCGGAGAGACCCAGTACTTC
d_gene: -; j_gene: TRBJ1-1; len: 14; abundance: few; v_gene: TRBV7-2; CDR3aa: CASSLAIDNTEAFF; CDR3nt: TGTGCCAGCAGCTTAGCGATAGATAACACTGAAGCTTTCTTT
d_gene: -; j_gene: TRBJ2-2; len: 15; abundance: -; v_gene: TRBV7-6; CDR3aa: CASSLLRANTGELFF; CDR3nt: TGTGCCAGCAGCTTACTCCGGGCGAACACCGGGGAGCTGTTTTTT
d_gene: -; j_gene: TRBJ1-1; len: 10; abundance: few; v_gene: TRBV29-1; CDR3aa: CSVEATEAFF; CDR3nt: TGCAGCGTTGAAGCCACTGAAGCTTTCTTT
d_gene: -; j_gene: TRBJ1-1; len: 16; abundance: -; v_gene: TRBV4-1; CDR3aa: CASSQDSKGLRTEAFF; CDR3nt: TGCGCCAGCAGCCAAGATTCTAAGGGGCTGAGGACTGAAGCTTTCTTT
d_gene: -; j_gene: TRBJ1-1; len: 12; abundance: many; v_gene: TRBV6-2/TRBV6-3; CDR3aa: CASTGQGTEAFF; CDR3nt: TGTGCCAGTACAGGTCAGGGCACTGAAGCTTTCTTT
d_gene: TRBD2; j_gene: TRBJ2-3; len: 13; abundance: many; v_gene: TRBV12-3/TRBV12-4; CDR3aa: CASSLRGSDTQYF; CDR3nt: TGTGCCAGCAGTTTGCGGGGGTCAGATACGCAGTATTTT
d_gene: -; j_gene: TRBJ2-7; len: 14; abundance: few; v_gene: TRBV27; CDR3aa: CASSLWRGPVEQYF; CDR3nt: TGTGCCAGCAGTTTATGGAGGGGGCCGGTCGAGCAGTACTTC
d_gene: TRBD1; j_gene: TRBJ2-1; len: 15; abundance: many; v_gene: TRBV29-1; CDR3aa: CSVDLSGQGRNEQFF; CDR3nt: TGCAGCGTTGATTTGTCTGGACAGGGCCGCAATGAGCAGTTCTTC
d_gene: -; j_gene: TRBJ2-2; len: 14; abundance: -; v_gene: TRBV20-1; CDR3aa: CSARAPAPAGELFF; CDR3nt: TGCAGTGCTAGAGCCCCCGCCCCGGCCGGGGAGCTGTTTTTT
d_gene: -; j_gene: TRBJ1-2; len: 15; abundance: -; v_gene: TRBV6-1; CDR3aa: CASSEGPGSNYGYTF; CDR3nt: TGTGCCAGCAGTGAAGGCCCGGGGAGTAACTATGGCTACACCTTC
d_gene: -; j_gene: TRBJ1-5; len: 16; abundance: many; v_gene: TRBV12-3/TRBV12-4; CDR3aa: CASSLEVGRLGQPQHF; CDR3nt: TGTGCCAGCAGTTTGGAGGTGGGACGGCTTGGTCAGCCCCAGCATTTT
d_gene: -; j_gene: TRBJ2-1; len: 12; abundance: many; v_gene: TRBV6-5; CDR3aa: CASRGTYNEQFF; CDR3nt: TGTGCCAGCAGGGGTACCTACAATGAGCAGTTCTTC
d_gene: -; j_gene: TRBJ1-5; len: 13; abundance: many; v_gene: TRBV27; CDR3aa: CASSLYSDQPQHF; CDR3nt: TGTGCCAGCAGTTTATACAGCGATCAGCCCCAGCATTTT
d_gene: TRBD1; j_gene: TRBJ2-4; len: 13; abundance: -; v_gene: TRBV6-1; CDR3aa: CASRPGQKNIQYF; CDR3nt: TGTGCCAGCAGACCGGGACAGAAAAACATTCAGTACTTC
d_gene: -; j_gene: TRBJ1-2; len: 14; abundance: -; v_gene: TRBV5-6; CDR3aa: CASIPSASLHGYTF; CDR3nt: TGTGCCAGCATACCCTCGGCCTCGCTCCATGGCTACACCTTC
d_gene: TRBD1; j_gene: TRBJ1-5; len: 13; abundance: -; v_gene: TRBV13; CDR3aa: CASSEDRYQPQHF; CDR3nt: TGTGCCAGCAGCGAGGACAGGTATCAGCCCCAGCATTTT
d_gene: TRBD1; j_gene: TRBJ1-2; len: 13; abundance: -; v_gene: TRBV7-9; CDR3aa: CASSKTGVYDYTF; CDR3nt: TGTGCCAGCAGCAAGACAGGGGTCTATGACTACACCTTC
d_gene: -; j_gene: TRBJ2-5; len: 15; abundance: few; v_gene: TRBV4-1; CDR3aa: CASSQDRGSQETQYF; CDR3nt: TGCGCCAGCAGCCAAGATCGGGGTTCACAAGAGACCCAGTACTTC
d_gene: -; j_gene: TRBJ2-7; len: 13; abundance: many; v_gene: TRBV10-3; CDR3aa: CAIGEGAPYEQYF; CDR3nt: TGTGCCATCGGGGAGGGGGCTCCCTACGAGCAGTACTTC
d_gene: -; j_gene: TRBJ2-3; len: 12; abundance: few; v_gene: TRBV28; CDR3aa: CASSGYPDTQYF; CDR3nt: TGTGCCAGCAGTGGGTATCCAGATACGCAGTATTTT
d_gene: -; j_gene: TRBJ2-5; len: 12; abundance: -; v_gene: TRBV2; CDR3aa: CASRGGVETQYF; CDR3nt: TGTGCCAGCCGAGGTGGGGTGGAGACCCAGTACTTC
d_gene: -; j_gene: TRBJ1-1; len: 13; abundance: many; v_gene: TRBV7-6; CDR3aa: CASSFSPNTEAFF; CDR3nt: TGTGCCAGCAGCTTTTCCCCGAACACTGAAGCTTTCTTT
d_gene: -; j_gene: TRBJ2-7; len: 17; abundance: -; v_gene: TRBV7-2; CDR3aa: CASSLAQSPRSSYEQYF; CDR3nt: TGTGCCAGCAGCTTAGCCCAGAGCCCAAGGAGCTCCTACGAGCAGTACTTC
d_gene: -; j_gene: TRBJ1-6; len: 17; abundance: -; v_gene: TRBV5-6; CDR3aa: CASSLVEASTYNSPLHF; CDR3nt: TGTGCCAGCAGCTTGGTAGAAGCGTCTACCTATAATTCACCCCTCCACTTT
d_gene: -; j_gene: TRBJ1-1; len: 15; abundance: many; v_gene: TRBV18; CDR3aa: CASSQTQGGYTEAFF; CDR3nt: TGTGCCAGCTCTCAAACACAGGGTGGCTACACTGAAGCTTTCTTT
d_gene: -; j_gene: TRBJ1-5; len: 15; abundance: -; v_gene: TRBV6-1; CDR3aa: CASSGFQTSNQPQHF; CDR3nt: TGTGCCAGCAGTGGTTTTCAGACTAGCAATCAGCCCCAGCATTTT
d_gene: -; j_gene: TRBJ1-2; len: 13; abundance: many; v_gene: TRBV6-5; CDR3aa: CASSVGAASGYTF; CDR3nt: TGTGCCAGCAGCGTGGGGGCAGCATCAGGCTACACCTTC
d_gene: -; j_gene: TRBJ2-7; len: 16; abundance: many; v_gene: TRBV10-3; CDR3aa: CAISTLPETVSYEQYF; CDR3nt: TGTGCCATCAGCACCTTGCCAGAGACGGTCTCCTACGAGCAGTACTTC
d_gene: -; j_gene: TRBJ2-2; len: 15; abundance: -; v_gene: TRBV6-6; CDR3aa: CASSYSRALTGELFF; CDR3nt: TGTGCCAGCAGTTACTCGAGGGCCCTCACCGGGGAGCTGTTTTTT
d_gene: -; j_gene: TRBJ2-4; len: 12; abundance: -; v_gene: TRBV29-1; CDR3aa: CSVDGGVNIQYF; CDR3nt: TGCAGCGTTGATGGGGGTGTCAACATTCAGTACTTC
d_gene: TRBD1; j_gene: TRBJ2-7; len: 15; abundance: few; v_gene: TRBV12-3/TRBV12-4; CDR3aa: CASSPGGQGSYEQYF; CDR3nt: TGTGCCAGCAGTCCGGGGGGACAGGGGTCCTACGAGCAGTACTTC
d_gene: -; j_gene: TRBJ2-1; len: 20; abundance: -; v_gene: TRBV12-3/TRBV12-4; CDR3aa: CASIHASGGDSTPAHYEQFF; CDR3nt: TGTGCCAGCATTCACGCCAGCGGAGGCGACTCAACCCCTGCACACTATGAGCAGTTCTTC
d_gene: TRBD2; j_gene: TRBJ2-2; len: 14; abundance: -; v_gene: TRBV28; CDR3aa: CASSQAGAGGELFF; CDR3nt: TGTGCCAGCAGCCAAGCGGGGGCGGGCGGGGAGCTGTTTTTT
d_gene: TRBD1; j_gene: TRBJ1-5; len: 14; abundance: many; v_gene: TRBV6-5; CDR3aa: CASRGTASNQPQHF; CDR3nt: TGTGCCAGTAGGGGGACAGCTAGCAATCAGCCCCAGCATTTT
d_gene: TRBD1; j_gene: TRBJ1-3; len: 15; abundance: many; v_gene: TRBV25-1; CDR3aa: CATKKTGVSGNTIYF; CDR3nt: TGTGCCACGAAAAAAACAGGGGTTTCGGGAAACACCATATATTTT
d_gene: -; j_gene: TRBJ2-5; len: 14; abundance: few; v_gene: TRBV4-2; CDR3aa: CASSQDGAWETQYF; CDR3nt: TGTGCCAGCAGCCAAGATGGAGCGTGGGAGACCCAGTACTTC
d_gene: -; j_gene: TRBJ1-4; len: 15; abundance: -; v_gene: TRBV7-2; CDR3aa: CASSLFGTRGEKLFF; CDR3nt: TGTGCCAGCAGCTTGTTCGGGACCCGGGGAGAAAAACTGTTTTTT
d_gene: -; j_gene: TRBJ2-7; len: 12; abundance: -; v_gene: TRBV3-1; CDR3aa: CASSQGDRKKYF; CDR3nt: TGTGCCAGCAGCCAAGGGGATAGGAAGAAGTACTTC
d_gene: -; j_gene: TRBJ1-1; len: 10; abundance: few; v_gene: TRBV21-1; CDR3aa: CAYGASEAFF; CDR3nt: TGTGCTTACGGCGCCTCAGAAGCTTTCTTT
d_gene: TRBD2; j_gene: TRBJ2-3; len: 14; abundance: few; v_gene: TRBV12-3/TRBV12-4; CDR3aa: CASSLDPAGVTQYF; CDR3nt: TGTGCCAGCAGTCTGGACCCGGCGGGAGTTACGCAGTATTTT
d_gene: -; j_gene: TRBJ2-7; len: 16; abundance: few; v_gene: TRBV7-6; CDR3aa: CASSLGRGGGFYEQYF; CDR3nt: TGTGCCAGCAGCTTAGGCCGTGGCGGAGGGTTCTACGAGCAGTACTTC
d_gene: -; j_gene: TRBJ2-4; len: 16; abundance: -; v_gene: TRBV6-1; CDR3aa: CASWGQGKTTKNIQYF; CDR3nt: TGTGCCAGCTGGGGTCAGGGGAAGACGACCAAAAACATTCAGTACTTC
d_gene: -; j_gene: TRBJ2-7; len: 13; abundance: few; v_gene: TRBV7-9; CDR3aa: CASIRTAPYEQYF; CDR3nt: TGTGCCAGCATCAGGACCGCACCTTACGAGCAGTACTTC
d_gene: -; j_gene: TRBJ2-3; len: 13; abundance: few; v_gene: TRBV3-1; CDR3aa: CASSQWETDTQYF; CDR3nt: TGTGCCAGCAGCCAATGGGAGACAGATACGCAGTATTTT
d_gene: TRBD1; j_gene: TRBJ1-6; len: 15; abundance: few; v_gene: TRBV3-1; CDR3aa: CASSFRQGGDSPLHF; CDR3nt: TGTGCCAGCAGCTTTCGACAGGGGGGGGATTCACCCCTCCACTTT
d_gene: -; j_gene: TRBJ2-6; len: 13; abundance: many; v_gene: TRBV4-1; CDR3aa: CASSPSGANVLTF; CDR3nt: TGCGCCAGCAGCCCCTCTGGGGCCAACGTCCTGACTTTC
d_gene: -; j_gene: TRBJ2-7; len: 12; abundance: -; v_gene: TRBV12-3/TRBV12-4; CDR3aa: CASSRDRYEQYF; CDR3nt: TGTGCCAGCAGCCGCGACCGCTACGAGCAGTACTTC
d_gene: TRBD2; j_gene: TRBJ2-3; len: 18; abundance: many; v_gene: TRBV4-2; CDR3aa: CASSPRTSGGPAGDTQYF; CDR3nt: TGTGCCAGCAGCCCCCGGACTAGCGGGGGCCCTGCCGGCGATACGCAGTATTTT
d_gene: -; j_gene: TRBJ2-1; len: 14; abundance: many; v_gene: TRBV28; CDR3aa: CASSLYTTYNEQFF; CDR3nt: TGTGCCAGCAGTTTATATACTACCTACAATGAGCAGTTCTTC
d_gene: TRBD2; j_gene: TRBJ2-1; len: 14; abundance: many; v_gene: TRBV20-1; CDR3aa: CSARSSGVYNEQFF; CDR3nt: TGCAGTGCTAGAAGTAGCGGGGTATACAATGAGCAGTTCTTC
d_gene: -; j_gene: TRBJ1-2; len: 13; abundance: many; v_gene: TRBV2; CDR3aa: CASSPDSNYGYTF; CDR3nt: TGTGCCAGCAGTCCGGACTCTAACTATGGCTACACCTTC
d_gene: TRBD1; j_gene: TRBJ2-7; len: 12; abundance: many; v_gene: TRBV6-2/TRBV6-3; CDR3aa: CASSLQGYEQYF; CDR3nt: TGTGCCAGCAGCTTACAGGGGTACGAGCAGTACTTC
d_gene: TRBD2; j_gene: TRBJ2-5; len: 16; abundance: few; v_gene: TRBV6-1; CDR3aa: CASRERGGGRVATQYF; CDR3nt: TGTGCCAGCAGGGAACGCGGGGGGGGCCGAGTTGCGACCCAGTACTTC
d_gene: -; j_gene: TRBJ2-2; len: 16; abundance: many; v_gene: TRBV7-2; CDR3aa: CASSPLAGLSNGELFF; CDR3nt: TGTGCCAGCAGCCCCTTAGCTGGGCTATCGAACGGGGAGCTGTTTTTT
d_gene: -; j_gene: TRBJ2-5; len: 16; abundance: many; v_gene: TRBV7-3; CDR3aa: CASSLTGLRDQETQYF; CDR3nt: TGTGCCAGCAGCTTAACGGGACTCAGGGACCAAGAGACCCAGTACTTC
d_gene: -; j_gene: TRBJ2-1; len: 13; abundance: few; v_gene: TRBV19; CDR3aa: CASSIAPHNEQFF; CDR3nt: TGTGCCAGTAGTATAGCCCCTCACAATGAGCAGTTCTTC
d_gene: -; j_gene: TRBJ2-1; len: 13; abundance: -; v_gene: TRBV28; CDR3aa: CASSHQGGREQFF; CDR3nt: TGTGCCAGCAGCCACCAGGGGGGCAGGGAGCAGTTCTTC